What follows are 5 T cell receptor beta chains derived from one specimen sequenced in a study of blood T cell repertoires in COVID-19. TCRdb's copy holds only in-frame clones and misses some; the assay was immunoSEQ multiplex PCR. Of 95,000 or so clones listed, about 86% were seen once; the top ten hold 0.95% to 1.5%. The sequenced sample consisted of peripheral blood. These receptors were taken from a man at least 80 years old with active or convalescent COVID-19.

The chain links TRBV2 to TRBJ1-1; D gene uncertain. This CDR3 is 13 amino acids long. Germline V gene sequence: CDR1 SNHLY, CDR2 FYNNEI. The ends were cut back, 7 bases at V and 2 bases at J, with 11 bases in the middle. The CDR3 sequence is CASTRGLNTEAFF. In nucleotides, the CDR3 is TGTGCCAGCACCCGTGGGCTTAACACTGAAGCTTTCTTT.

This clone was detected only once. The chain links TRBV19 to TRBJ1-1; D is perhaps TRBD1 (5 bases). Per germline, CDR1 LNHDA and CDR2 SQIVND (reference sequence). The CDR3 extends over 14 amino acids. The germline V and J ends were trimmed by 5 bases and 0 bases, with 10 bases remaining between them. The chain's CDR3 is CASSLKTVNTEAFF. Written as DNA, the CDR3 is TGTGCCAGTAGTTTAAAGACAGTGAACACTGAAGCTTTCTTT.

The sample holds one count of this clone. V usage is TRBV27 and J usage is TRBJ2-5, with a weak D call TRBD2 (6 bases). The CDR3 is 16 amino acids. Germline CDR1 reads MNHEY; CDR2 reads SMNVEV (reference sequence). The V end was cut by 2 bases, the J end by 2 bases, with 15 bases between. The CDR3 loop reads CASSLEPGLPQETQYF. For the CDR3, the DNA is TGTGCCAGCAGTTTAGAACCGGGACTTCCACAAGAGACCCAGTACTTC.

This clone was counted only a few times. V usage is TRBV3-1 (or the pseudogene TRBV3-2) and J usage is TRBJ1-3; D perhaps matches TRBD1 (6 bases). The CDR3 covers 15 residues. Trimming removed 4 bases from V and 5 bases from J, with 15 bases in between. Germline V gene lookup returns CDR1 LGHDT and CDR2 YNNKEL (reference sequence). The CDR3 loop reads CASSPGGGARNTIYF. Written as DNA, the CDR3 is TGTGCCAGCAGCCCTGGCGGGGGGGCCAGAAACACCATATATTTT.

The V and J genes are TRBV28 and TRBJ1-5, with unresolved D. Germline-derived CDR1 and CDR2 are MDHEN and SYDVKM. The germline V and J ends were trimmed by 6 bases and 1 base, with 10 bases remaining between them. The CDR3 sequence is 14 residues long. The DNA of the CDR3 is TGTGCCAGCAGCTCTGACACCAGCAATCAGCCCCAGCATTTT. Protein: CASSSDTSNQPQHF. Full variable domain (rest looked up from reference TRBV28 and TRBJ1-5): DVKVTQSSRYLVKRTGEKVFLECVQDMDHENMFWYRQDPGLGLRLIYFSYDVKMKEKGDIPEGYSVSREKKERFSLILESASTNQTSMYLCASSSDTSNQPQHFGDGTRLSIL.